Listed here is a single T cell receptor (beta chain). The data were produced by immunoSEQ multiplex PCR, yet TCRdb's version contains in-frame clones alone and is incomplete. The repertoire holds about 220,000 clones, with more than 65% as singletons. Trimming stripped 3 bases from V and 4 bases from J, with 3 bases between. CDR3 length equals 11 residues. The data belong to a study of blood T cell repertoires in COVID-19. The chain combines TRBV12-3 or TRBV12-4 with TRBJ1-1; D is unclear. Sequencing input: peripheral blood. The TCR originated in a woman aged 80 or over with acute or convalescent COVID-19. The CDR3 protein is CASSFSTEAFF. CDR3 sequence (DNA): TGTGCCAGCAGTTTTAGCACTGAAGCTTTCTTT.